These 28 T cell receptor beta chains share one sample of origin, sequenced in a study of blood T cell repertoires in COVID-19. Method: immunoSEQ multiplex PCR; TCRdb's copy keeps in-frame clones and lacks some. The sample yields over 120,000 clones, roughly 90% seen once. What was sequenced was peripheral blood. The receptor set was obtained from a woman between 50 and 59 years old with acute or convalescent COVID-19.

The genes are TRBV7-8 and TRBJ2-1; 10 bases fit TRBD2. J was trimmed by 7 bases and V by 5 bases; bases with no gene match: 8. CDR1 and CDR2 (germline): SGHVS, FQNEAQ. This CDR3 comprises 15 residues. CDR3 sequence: CASSALAGGVNEQFF. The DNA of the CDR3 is TGTGCCAGCAGCGCGTTAGCGGGAGGCGTGAATGAGCAGTTCTTC.

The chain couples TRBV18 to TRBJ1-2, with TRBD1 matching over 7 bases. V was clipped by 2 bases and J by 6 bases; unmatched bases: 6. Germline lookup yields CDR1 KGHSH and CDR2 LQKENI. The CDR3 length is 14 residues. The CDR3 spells CASSPSRGQHGYTF. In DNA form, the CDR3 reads TGTGCCAGCTCACCATCTAGGGGGCAACATGGCTACACCTTC.

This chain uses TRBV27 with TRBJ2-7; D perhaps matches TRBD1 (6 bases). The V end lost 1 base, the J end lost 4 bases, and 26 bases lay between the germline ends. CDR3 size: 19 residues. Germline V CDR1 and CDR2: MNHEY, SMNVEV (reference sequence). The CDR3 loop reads CASSLFVRADGTPEYEQYF. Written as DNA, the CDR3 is TGTGCCAGCAGTTTATTCGTCCGGGCCGACGGGACACCTGAGTACGAGCAGTACTTC.

The CDR3, as DNA: TGTGCCATCAGCGATGACAGGGGGCGAATTTACACTGAAGCTTTCTTT. This codes for CAISDDRGRIYTEAFF. The chain has TRBV10-3 and TRBJ1-1; 10 positions agree with TRBD1. Per germline, CDR1 ENHRY and CDR2 SYGVKD. The trim removed 6 bases at V and 3 bases at J, leaving 10 bases unmatched. This CDR3 contains 16 residues.

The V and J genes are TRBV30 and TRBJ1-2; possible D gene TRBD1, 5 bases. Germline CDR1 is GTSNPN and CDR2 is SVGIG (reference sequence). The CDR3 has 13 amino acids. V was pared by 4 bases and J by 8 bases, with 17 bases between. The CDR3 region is CAWTGLRYKGYTF. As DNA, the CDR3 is TGTGCCTGGACAGGGTTGAGGTATAAGGGCTACACCTTC.

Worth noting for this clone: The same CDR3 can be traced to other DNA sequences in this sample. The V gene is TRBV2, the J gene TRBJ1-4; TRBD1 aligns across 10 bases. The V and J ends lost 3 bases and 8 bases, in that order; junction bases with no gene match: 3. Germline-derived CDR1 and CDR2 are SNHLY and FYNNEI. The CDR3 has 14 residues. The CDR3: CASSEDRGREKLFF. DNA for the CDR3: TGTGCCAGCAGTGAGGACAGGGGGAGGGAAAAACTGTTTTTT.

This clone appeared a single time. The DNA for the CDR3 is TGTGCCAGCAGCTTGGGCCTAGGGGGCAACTATGGCTACACCTTC. It is translated as CASSLGLGGNYGYTF. V usage is TRBV5-6 and J usage is TRBJ1-2; 7 positions agree with TRBD1. The germline V gene has CDR1 SGHDT and CDR2 YYEEEE. Losses at the gene ends were 0 bases for V and 2 bases for J; bases not matched to a gene: 4. This CDR3 is 15 amino acids long.

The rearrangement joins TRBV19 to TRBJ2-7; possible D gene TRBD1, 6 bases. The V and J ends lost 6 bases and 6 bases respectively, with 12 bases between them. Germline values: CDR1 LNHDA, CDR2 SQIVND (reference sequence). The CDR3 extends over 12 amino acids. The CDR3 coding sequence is TGTGCCAGTAGGGGGCTAGGGGGCGAGCAGTACTTC. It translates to CASRGLGGEQYF.

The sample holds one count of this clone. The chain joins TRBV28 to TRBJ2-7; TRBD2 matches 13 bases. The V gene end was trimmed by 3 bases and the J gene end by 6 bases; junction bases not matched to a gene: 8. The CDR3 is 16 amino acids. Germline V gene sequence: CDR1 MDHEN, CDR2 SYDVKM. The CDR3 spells CASSFPTSGGGSEQYF. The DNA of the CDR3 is TGTGCCAGCAGTTTCCCCACTAGCGGGGGGGGTAGCGAGCAGTACTTC.

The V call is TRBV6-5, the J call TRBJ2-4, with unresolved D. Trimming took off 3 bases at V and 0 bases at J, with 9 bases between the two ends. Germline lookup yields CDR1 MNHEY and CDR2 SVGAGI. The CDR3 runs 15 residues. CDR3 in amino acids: CASSYLRQAKNIQYF. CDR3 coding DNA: TGTGCCAGCAGTTATTTGAGGCAAGCCAAAAACATTCAGTACTTC.

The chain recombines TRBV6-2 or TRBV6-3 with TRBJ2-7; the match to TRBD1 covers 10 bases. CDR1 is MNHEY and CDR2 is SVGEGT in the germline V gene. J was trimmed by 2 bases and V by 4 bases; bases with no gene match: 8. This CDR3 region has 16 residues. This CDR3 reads CASSSLPDRGPYEQYF. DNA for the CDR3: TGTGCCAGCAGTTCCCTCCCTGACAGGGGGCCCTACGAGCAGTACTTC.

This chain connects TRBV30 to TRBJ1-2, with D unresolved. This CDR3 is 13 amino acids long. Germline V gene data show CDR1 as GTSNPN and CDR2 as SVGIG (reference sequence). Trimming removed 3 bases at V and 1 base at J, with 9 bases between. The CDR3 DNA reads TGTGCCTGGAGCGTTCTGAGTAACTATGGCTACACCTTC. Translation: CAWSVLSNYGYTF.

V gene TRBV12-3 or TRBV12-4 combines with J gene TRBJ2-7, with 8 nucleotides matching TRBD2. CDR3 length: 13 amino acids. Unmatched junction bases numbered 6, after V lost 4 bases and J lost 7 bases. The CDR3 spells CASSYGLAREQYF. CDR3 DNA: TGTGCCAGCAGTTACGGACTAGCCAGAGAGCAGTACTTC.

The DNA for the CDR3 is TGTGCCAGCATCGCGGACAGGAGGGAGACTCAGCCCCAGCATTTT. It encodes CASIADRRETQPQHF. The gene calls are TRBV6-5 and TRBJ1-5, with TRBD1 matching over 7 bases. The CDR3 is 15 amino acids. Trimming took 7 bases from V and 6 from J; bases not matched to a gene: 12. Germline-derived CDR1 and CDR2 are MNHEY and SVGAGI.

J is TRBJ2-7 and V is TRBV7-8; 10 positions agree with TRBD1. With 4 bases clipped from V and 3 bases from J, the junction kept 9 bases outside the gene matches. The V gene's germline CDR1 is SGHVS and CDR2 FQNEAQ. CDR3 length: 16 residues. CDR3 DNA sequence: TGTGCCAGCAGCTCACCACGACAGGGGGCTGACTACGAGCAGTACTTC. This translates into CASSSPRQGADYEQYF. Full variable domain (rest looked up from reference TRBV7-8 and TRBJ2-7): GAGVSQSPRYKVAKRGQDVALRCDPISGHVSLFWYQQALGQGPEFLTYFQNEAQLDKSGLPSDRFFAERPEGSVSTLKIQRTQQEDSAVYLCASSSPRQGADYEQYFGPGTRLTVT.

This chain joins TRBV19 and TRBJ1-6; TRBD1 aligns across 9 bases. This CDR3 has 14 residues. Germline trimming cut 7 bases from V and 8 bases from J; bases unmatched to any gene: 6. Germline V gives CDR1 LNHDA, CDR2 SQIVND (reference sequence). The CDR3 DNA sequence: TGTGCCAGTATGCTTGGGACAGGGTATTCACCCCTCCACTTT. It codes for CASMLGTGYSPLHF.

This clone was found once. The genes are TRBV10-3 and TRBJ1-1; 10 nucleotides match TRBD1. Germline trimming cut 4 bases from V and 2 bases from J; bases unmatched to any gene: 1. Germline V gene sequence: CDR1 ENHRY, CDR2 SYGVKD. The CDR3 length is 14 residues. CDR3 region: CAISGDRGNTEAFF. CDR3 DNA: TGTGCCATCAGTGGGGACAGGGGTAACACTGAAGCTTTCTTT.

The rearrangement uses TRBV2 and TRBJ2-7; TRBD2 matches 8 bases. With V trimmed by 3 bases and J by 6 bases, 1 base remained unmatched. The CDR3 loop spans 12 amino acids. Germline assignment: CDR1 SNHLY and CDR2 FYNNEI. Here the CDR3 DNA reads TGTGCCAGCAGTGATAGCGGGATCGAGCAGTACTTC. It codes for CASSDSGIEQYF.

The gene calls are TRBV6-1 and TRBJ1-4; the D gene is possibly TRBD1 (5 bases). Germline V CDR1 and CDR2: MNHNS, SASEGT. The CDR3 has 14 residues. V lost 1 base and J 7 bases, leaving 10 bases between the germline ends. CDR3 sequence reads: CASSEGARAEKLFF. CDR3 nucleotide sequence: TGTGCCAGCAGTGAAGGCGCCAGGGCTGAAAAACTGTTTTTT.

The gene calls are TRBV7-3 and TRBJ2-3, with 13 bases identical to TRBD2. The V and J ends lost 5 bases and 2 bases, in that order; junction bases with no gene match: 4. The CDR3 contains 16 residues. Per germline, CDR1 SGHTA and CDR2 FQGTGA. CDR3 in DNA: TGTGCCAGCAGCCGAGGACTAGCGGGGGCCACAGATACGCAGTATTTT. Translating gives CASSRGLAGATDTQYF.

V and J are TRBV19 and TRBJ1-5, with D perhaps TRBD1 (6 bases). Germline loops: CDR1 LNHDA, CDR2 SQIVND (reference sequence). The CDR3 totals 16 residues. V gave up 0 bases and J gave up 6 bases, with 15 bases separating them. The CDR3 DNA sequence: TGTGCCAGTAGTATAGATTTCCGCAGGGGATCTCAGCCCCAGCATTTT. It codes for CASSIDFRRGSQPQHF.

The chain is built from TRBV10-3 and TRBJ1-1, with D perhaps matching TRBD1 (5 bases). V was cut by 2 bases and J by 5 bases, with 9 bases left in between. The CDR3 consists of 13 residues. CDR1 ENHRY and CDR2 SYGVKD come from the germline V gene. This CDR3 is CAISEGAETEAFF. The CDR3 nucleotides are TGTGCCATCAGTGAGGGGGCGGAAACTGAAGCTTTCTTT.

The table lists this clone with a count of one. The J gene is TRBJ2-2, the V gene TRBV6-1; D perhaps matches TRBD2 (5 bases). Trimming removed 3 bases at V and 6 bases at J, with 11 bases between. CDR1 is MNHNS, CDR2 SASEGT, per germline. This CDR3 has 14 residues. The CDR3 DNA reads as TGTGCCAGCAGTGATGTCTGGGGAGCCGGGGAGCTGTTTTTT. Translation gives CASSDVWGAGELFF.

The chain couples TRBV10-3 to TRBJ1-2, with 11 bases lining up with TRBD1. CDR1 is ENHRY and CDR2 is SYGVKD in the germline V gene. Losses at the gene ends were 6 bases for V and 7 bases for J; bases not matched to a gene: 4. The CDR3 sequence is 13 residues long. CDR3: CAISAGQGAGYTF. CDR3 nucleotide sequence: TGTGCCATCAGCGCCGGACAGGGGGCTGGCTACACCTTC.

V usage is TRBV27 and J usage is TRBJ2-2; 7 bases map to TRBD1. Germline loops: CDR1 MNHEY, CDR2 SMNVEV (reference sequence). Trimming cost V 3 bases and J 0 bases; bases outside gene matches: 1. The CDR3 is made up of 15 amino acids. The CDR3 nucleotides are TGTGCCAGCAGTTTTGGGACAGCGAACACCGGGGAGCTGTTTTTT. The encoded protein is CASSFGTANTGELFF.

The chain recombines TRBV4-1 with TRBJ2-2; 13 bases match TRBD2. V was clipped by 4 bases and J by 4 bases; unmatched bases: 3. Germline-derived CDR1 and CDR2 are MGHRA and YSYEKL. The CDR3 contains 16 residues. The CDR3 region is CASSLTSGGATGELFF. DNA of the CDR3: TGCGCCAGCAGCCTAACTAGCGGGGGGGCCACCGGGGAGCTGTTTTTT.

DNA for the CDR3: TGTGCCAGCAGTCTCGACAGGGTCAATCAGCCCCAGCATTTT. Its translation is CASSLDRVNQPQHF. The rearrangement links TRBV6-2 or TRBV6-3 to TRBJ1-5; TRBD1 agrees at 7 bases. CDR3 length equals 14 residues. Germline CDR1 and CDR2: MNHEY and SVGEGT. Trimming cost V 5 bases and J 3 bases; bases outside gene matches: 4.

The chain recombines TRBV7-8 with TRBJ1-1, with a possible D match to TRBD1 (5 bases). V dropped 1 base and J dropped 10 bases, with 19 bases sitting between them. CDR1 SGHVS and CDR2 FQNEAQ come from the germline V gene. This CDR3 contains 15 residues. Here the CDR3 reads CASSLVSGLGQGAFF. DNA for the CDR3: TGTGCCAGCAGCTTAGTGTCAGGCCTTGGTCAGGGAGCTTTCTTT.